A selection of T cell receptor beta chains follows, all from one sample in a study of Ad26.COV2.S vaccination and SARS-CoV-2 variants. Here immunoSEQ multiplex PCR was the method, and the copy in TCRdb shows in-frame clones only, minus some. The table includes fewer than 400,000 clones, about 89% detected once. The sequenced sample was peripheral blood, obtained in a trial of Ad26.COV2.S vaccine versus placebo. These receptors originate from a person aged 18-65 years who received the Ad26.COV2.S COVID-19 vaccine or a placebo. The CDR3 runs from the conserved cysteine through the conserved F or W. D genes are given only for firm matches. Where a row states a size, it is once, few, many or the class of an expanded clone; other rows omit it.

J gene | clone size | V gene | D gene | CDR3 length | CDR3 DNA | CDR3 protein
TRBJ2-1 | NA | TRBV27 | NA | 14 | TGTGCCAGCAGTTTCCCCGGGACGGCAACTGAGCAGTTCTTC | CASSFPGTATEQFF
TRBJ2-1 | NA | TRBV24-1 | TRBD2 | 15 | TGTGCCACCAGTGATTCGGGACTAGACAACAATGAGCAGTTCTTC | CATSDSGLDNNEQFF
TRBJ2-1 | NA | TRBV30 | NA | 15 | TGTGCCTGGGGGGACCCACGACTCTCCTACAATGAGCAGTTCTTC | CAWGDPRLSYNEQFF
TRBJ2-5 | NA | TRBV5-6 | TRBD2 | 14 | TGTGCCAGCAGCTTAGCGGGAGTAGGTGAGACCCAGTACTTC | CASSLAGVGETQYF
TRBJ1-6 | NA | TRBV28 | TRBD1 | 12 | TGTGCCAGCAAGACAGGGTATTCACCCCTCCACTTT | CASKTGYSPLHF
TRBJ1-6 | NA | TRBV5-6 | NA | 13 | TGTGCCAGCAGGGTGGGGATTAATTCACCCCTCCACTTT | CASRVGINSPLHF
TRBJ1-5 | NA | TRBV19 | NA | 14 | TGTGCCAGTAGTATCGGACAGCACAATCAGCCCCAGCATTTT | CASSIGQHNQPQHF
TRBJ1-4 | NA | TRBV2 | TRBD1 | 15 | TGTGCCAGCAGTAGCGGGACAGGAAGGCATGAAAAACTGTTTTTT | CASSSGTGRHEKLFF
TRBJ2-7 | NA | TRBV5-1 | NA | 14 | TGCGCCAGCAGCTCGACAGGGGACTACTACGAGCAGTACTTC | CASSSTGDYYEQYF
TRBJ2-7 | NA | TRBV28 | NA | 14 | TGTGCCAGCAGTTTAATGGGAGATGCCTACGAGCAGTACTTC | CASSLMGDAYEQYF
TRBJ1-6 | NA | TRBV28 | NA | 15 | TGTGCCAGCAGTTCGGGTGGGACCTATAATTCACCCCTCCACTTT | CASSSGGTYNSPLHF
TRBJ2-1 | once | TRBV5-1 | NA | 13 | TGCGCCAGCAGCCCGGCTGGAGGAAATGAGCAGTTCTTC | CASSPAGGNEQFF
TRBJ2-3 | NA | TRBV30 | NA | 15 | TGTGCCTGGACCCCCACGGGTCACTCCACAGATACGCAGTATTTT | CAWTPTGHSTDTQYF
TRBJ2-5 | NA | TRBV11-2 | NA | 14 | TGTGCCAGCAGCTTATCAGCGGAGCAAGAGACCCAGTACTTC | CASSLSAEQETQYF
TRBJ1-3 | NA | TRBV6-6 | NA | 14 | TGTGCCAGCAGCCTCAGCCGCTCTGGAAACACCATATATTTT | CASSLSRSGNTIYF
TRBJ1-1 | NA | TRBV3-1/TRBV3-2 | NA | 13 | TGTGCCAGCAGCCGGACAGCGAACACTGAAGCTTTCTTT | CASSRTANTEAFF
TRBJ1-1 | NA | TRBV5-4 | TRBD1 | 15 | TGTGCCAGCAGCTTGGTCGGCAGGGGGTCGACTGAAGCTTTCTTT | CASSLVGRGSTEAFF
TRBJ1-2 | NA | TRBV30 | NA | 15 | TGTGCCTGGAATGGCCACAGGGTCTGGGGAGGCGGCTACACCTTC | CAWNGHRVWGGGYTF
TRBJ2-7 | NA | TRBV5-1 | NA | 14 | TGCGCCAGCAGCTTGGGTGCGAATCCCTACGAGCAGTACTTC | CASSLGANPYEQYF
TRBJ2-1 | NA | TRBV5-4 | NA | 13 | TGTGCCAGCAGCTGGACAGCGGACAATGAGCAGTTCTTC | CASSWTADNEQFF
TRBJ2-5 | NA | TRBV19 | TRBD1 | 13 | TGTGCCAGTAGTCGACAGGGGCGAGAGACCCAGTACTTC | CASSRQGRETQYF
TRBJ2-2 | NA | TRBV7-8 | NA | 14 | TGTGCCAGCAGCATCCCGACGGGTACCGGGGAGCTGTTTTTT | CASSIPTGTGELFF
TRBJ2-1 | NA | TRBV27 | TRBD1 | 14 | TGTGCCAGCAACGCCCTGGGAGACAGGGTCGAGCAGTTCTTC | CASNALGDRVEQFF
TRBJ2-7 | NA | TRBV5-1 | NA | 15 | TGCGCCAGCAGCTTAGGGGTTCGGAGGGGATACGAGCAGTACTTC | CASSLGVRRGYEQYF
TRBJ1-2 | NA | TRBV19 | NA | 16 | TGTGCCAGTGGGGCGGGAGACAGGCAATTGCTCTATGGCTACACCTTC | CASGAGDRQLLYGYTF
TRBJ2-1 | NA | TRBV5-1 | NA | 13 | TGCGCCAGCAGCAGTACGACCTACAATGAGCAGTTCTTC | CASSSTTYNEQFF
TRBJ1-2 | NA | TRBV12-3/TRBV12-4 | NA | 13 | TGTGCCAGCAGCCCGGACGCCCGTGGGGGCTACACCTTC | CASSPDARGGYTF
TRBJ2-7 | NA | TRBV18 | TRBD1 | 14 | TGTGCCAGCTCACCGGGACAGGAACCCTACGAGCAGTACTTC | CASSPGQEPYEQYF
TRBJ1-1 | few | TRBV3-1/TRBV3-2 | NA | 13 | TGTGCCAGCAGCCAACAGGGAAGCACTGAAGCTTTCTTT | CASSQQGSTEAFF
TRBJ2-3 | few | TRBV6-2/TRBV6-3 | NA | 14 | TGTGCCAGCAGTTACGGATATAGCACAGATACGCAGTATTTT | CASSYGYSTDTQYF
TRBJ1-1 | NA | TRBV28 | NA | 15 | TGTGCCAGCAGTTTATGGCCGGGCAGGAACACTGAAGCTTTCTTT | CASSLWPGRNTEAFF
TRBJ2-5 | few | TRBV6-2/TRBV6-3 | NA | 15 | TGTGCCAGCACCCCTGGCCTGTTGAACCAAGAGACCCAGTACTTC | CASTPGLLNQETQYF
TRBJ2-1 | NA | TRBV7-8 | TRBD1 | 14 | TGTGCCAGCAGCCCCCGGACAGGGAAGAATGAGCAGTTCTTC | CASSPRTGKNEQFF
TRBJ2-7 | NA | TRBV29-1 | TRBD2 | 14 | TGCAGCGTTGATGGGAGGGGAAGGTCCTACGAGCAGTACTTC | CSVDGRGRSYEQYF
TRBJ1-5 | NA | TRBV11-2 | NA | 13 | TGTGCCAGCAGCCCAGACAGTAATCAGCCCCAGCATTTT | CASSPDSNQPQHF
TRBJ2-1 | NA | TRBV27 | NA | 14 | TGTGCCAGCAGCCGCGTGGTGGGATGGGATGAGCAGTTCTTC | CASSRVVGWDEQFF
TRBJ1-5 | NA | TRBV6-4 | NA | 13 | TGTGCCAGCAGCCCAGGTTCCAATCAGCCCCAGCATTTT | CASSPGSNQPQHF
TRBJ2-7 | few | TRBV7-2 | NA | 14 | TGTGCCAGCAGCTTAGACAGTGTACTCTACGAGCAGTACTTC | CASSLDSVLYEQYF
TRBJ2-1 | NA | TRBV12-5 | NA | 14 | TGTGCTAGTGGTTTAGGGAGGGGGGCCAATGAGCAGTTCTTC | CASGLGRGANEQFF
TRBJ2-5 | NA | TRBV11-2 | NA | 15 | TGTGCCAGCAGCTTAATTGGGGGCTTGAGGGAGACCCAGTACTTC | CASSLIGGLRETQYF
TRBJ2-7 | NA | TRBV7-9 | TRBD2 | 14 | TGTGCCAGCGGCTATAGCGGGAGAGGCTACGAGCAGTACTTC | CASGYSGRGYEQYF
TRBJ1-1 | NA | TRBV28 | NA | 12 | TGTGCCAGCAGTTTATTACGTACTGAAGCTTTCTTT | CASSLLRTEAFF
TRBJ1-4 | few | TRBV19 | NA | 12 | TGTGCCAGTAGTATAGCTAATGAAAAACTGTTTTTT | CASSIANEKLFF
TRBJ2-7 | NA | TRBV13 | NA | 16 | TGTGCCAGCAGCGTAAGGGGGGGTGCAAGCTCCTACGAGCAGTACTTC | CASSVRGGASSYEQYF
TRBJ2-1 | NA | TRBV11-2 | TRBD2 | 15 | TGTGCCAGCAGCTTTTCTAGCGGGAGGGACAATGAGCAGTTCTTC | CASSFSSGRDNEQFF
TRBJ1-2 | NA | TRBV5-6 | TRBD1 | 16 | TGTGCCAGCAGCTCTCGGACAGGGGGTCTCGTCTATGGCTACACCTTC | CASSSRTGGLVYGYTF
TRBJ2-7 | few | TRBV27 | NA | 13 | TGTGCCAGCAGTTCTAGTCCCTTCTACGAGCAGTACTTC | CASSSSPFYEQYF
TRBJ1-2 | few | TRBV28 | TRBD1 | 14 | TGTGCCAGCAGGCCTGGACAGGGAGTCTATGGCTACACCTTC | CASRPGQGVYGYTF
TRBJ2-1 | NA | TRBV29-1 | TRBD2 | 17 | TGCAGCGTTGAAGGGGCTAGCGGGAGTCACAAGAACAATGAGCAGTTCTTC | CSVEGASGSHKNNEQFF
TRBJ2-7 | NA | TRBV27 | NA | 11 | TGTGCCAGCAGGGGGTGGGGCGAGCAGTACTTC | CASRGWGEQYF
TRBJ1-1 | NA | TRBV19 | NA | 14 | TGTGCCAGTAGTATGGGCCCGGTAGGCACTGAAGCTTTCTTT | CASSMGPVGTEAFF
TRBJ2-3 | NA | TRBV5-8 | NA | 14 | TGTGCCAGCAGCTTGGGGGGGCAGAAAGATACGCAGTATTTT | CASSLGGQKDTQYF
TRBJ2-1 | NA | TRBV7-2 | TRBD2 | 15 | TGTGCCAGCAGCTTGACTAGCGGGAGCGGAAATGAGCAGTTCTTC | CASSLTSGSGNEQFF
TRBJ2-2 | NA | TRBV28 | NA | 17 | TGTGCCAGCCTCCTTACAGGGCTCCACGCGAACACCGGGGAGCTGTTTTTT | CASLLTGLHANTGELFF
TRBJ1-2 | NA | TRBV27 | NA | 14 | TGTGCCAGCAGGAACAGGGACTCAAACTATGGCTACACCTTC | CASRNRDSNYGYTF